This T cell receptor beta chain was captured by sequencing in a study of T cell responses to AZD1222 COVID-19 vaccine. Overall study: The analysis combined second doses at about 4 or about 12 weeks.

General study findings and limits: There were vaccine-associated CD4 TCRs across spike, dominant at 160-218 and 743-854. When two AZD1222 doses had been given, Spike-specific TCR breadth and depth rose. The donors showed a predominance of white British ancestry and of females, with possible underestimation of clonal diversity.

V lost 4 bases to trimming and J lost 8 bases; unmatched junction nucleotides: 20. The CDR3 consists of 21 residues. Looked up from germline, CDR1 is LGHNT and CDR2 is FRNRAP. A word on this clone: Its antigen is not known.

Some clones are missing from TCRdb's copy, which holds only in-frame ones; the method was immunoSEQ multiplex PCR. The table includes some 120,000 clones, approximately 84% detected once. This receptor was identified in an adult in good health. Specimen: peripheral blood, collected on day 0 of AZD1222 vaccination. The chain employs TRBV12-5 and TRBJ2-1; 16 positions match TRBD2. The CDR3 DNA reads TGTGCTAGTGGTTGGAGACGATCGGGACTAGCGGGGGGGCCCGCCATTTATGAGCAGTTCTTC. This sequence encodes CASGWRRSGLAGGPAIYEQFF.